Detailed here is one TCR beta chain. This CDR3 is 15 amino acids long. Germline V CDR1 and CDR2: MNHEY, SVGAGI. V dropped 8 bases and J dropped 5; count of bases not matched to a gene: 11. This record belongs to a study of beta chain features in type 1 diabetes. Overall study context: Age and gender were similar between patients and healthy donors, as were cell yields. Taken together, all samples contributed approximately 110 million examined sorted cells.

As every portion of the isolated RNA was reverse transcribed, the sequencing read expressed TCRB transcripts. Reads from naive, central memory and regulatory T cell samples averaged approximately 3.4 million. Generated by immunoSEQ multiplex PCR, the TCRdb table keeps only in-frame clones and is missing some. Among about 250,000 clones listed, 12% to 15% were seen once. Over 95% purity was reached by all sorted populations. Sequencing was performed on naive CD4+ T cells from blood. This chain links TRBV6-5 with TRBJ2-2, with 7 bases that match TRBD2. This receptor was identified in a woman aged 40 to 49 in good health. The CDR3 sequence is CASLKPGGGTGELFF. The DNA for the CDR3 is TGTGCCAGCCTGAAGCCCGGCGGGGGAACCGGGGAGCTGTTTTTT.